A selection of T cell receptor beta chains follows, all from one sample in a study of cytomegalovirus exposure and HLA in healthy donors. Generated by immunoSEQ multiplex PCR, the TCRdb table keeps only in-frame clones and is missing some. The repertoire includes 130,000 or so clones, roughly 79% of them detected once, and approximately 2% sits in the top ten. The sequencing sample was made of PBMCs. These receptor sequences come from a woman aged 40 to 50 in good health and CMV-seronegative. Both conserved end residues are part of each CDR3.

v_call	j_call	cdr3_aa
TRBV28	TRBJ2-4	CASSVARVAKNIQYF
TRBV5-1	TRBJ1-1	CASSLEPLGRPEAFF
TRBV5-1	TRBJ2-3	CASSFFTDTQYF
TRBV7-3	TRBJ2-2	CASSSTGVVGELFF
TRBV28	TRBJ2-1	CASSSGGLSYNEQFF
TRBV9	TRBJ2-7	CASSAEAWTSGTYEQYF
TRBV23-1	TRBJ2-3	CASSQSEGYGDTQYF
TRBV28	TRBJ1-2	CASSLGVTGYGYTF
TRBV6-5	TRBJ1-1	CASSLDRTGTTEAFF
TRBV13	TRBJ2-2	CASSLAGIWGAGELFF
TRBV2	TRBJ1-1	CASSGTGASSSFF
TRBV6-5	TRBJ2-1	CASSFASLVEQFF
TRBV30	TRBJ2-5	CAWSSGREGQETQYF
TRBV9	TRBJ2-1	CASSVGTSGRALNEQFF
TRBV27	TRBJ2-5	CASSLSQGGETQYF
TRBV7-2	TRBJ2-7	CASSLMTGGASYEQYF
TRBV11-2	TRBJ1-2	CASSLRTGGGDYGYTF
TRBV5-8	TRBJ2-1	CASRKEPRENEQFF
TRBV4-1	TRBJ1-3	CASSQGTGFGNTIYF
TRBV7-2	TRBJ2-5	CASSLAIGRGETQYF
TRBV7-9	TRBJ2-1	CASSLELDEQFF
TRBV6-4	TRBJ1-1	CASSDGQGLKAFF
TRBV7-3	TRBJ1-2	CASSLTGKSVYGYTF
TRBV11-3	TRBJ2-1	CASSRGADRPSYNEQFF
TRBV4-3	TRBJ2-1	CASSQLLAGEDNEQFF
TRBV5-1	TRBJ1-2	CASSPQPGPEVDSNYGYTF
TRBV7-2	TRBJ2-1	CASSLDSGVSYNEQFF
TRBV5-6	TRBJ2-3	CASSPGTNTDTQYF
TRBV6-1	TRBJ2-7	CASRQVILSYEQYF